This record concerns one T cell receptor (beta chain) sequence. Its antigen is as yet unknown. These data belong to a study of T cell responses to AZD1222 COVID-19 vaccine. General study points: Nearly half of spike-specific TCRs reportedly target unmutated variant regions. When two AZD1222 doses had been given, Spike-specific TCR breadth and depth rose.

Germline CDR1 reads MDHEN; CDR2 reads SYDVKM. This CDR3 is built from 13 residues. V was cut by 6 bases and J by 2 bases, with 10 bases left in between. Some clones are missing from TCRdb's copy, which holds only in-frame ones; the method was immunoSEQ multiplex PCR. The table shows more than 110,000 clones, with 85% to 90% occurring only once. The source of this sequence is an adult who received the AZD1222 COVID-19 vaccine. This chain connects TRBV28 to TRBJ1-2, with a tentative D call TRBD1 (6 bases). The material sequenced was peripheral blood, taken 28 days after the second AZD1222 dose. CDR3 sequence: CASSGGQNYGYTF. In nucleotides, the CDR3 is TGTGCCAGCAGCGGGGGGCAAAACTATGGCTACACCTTC.